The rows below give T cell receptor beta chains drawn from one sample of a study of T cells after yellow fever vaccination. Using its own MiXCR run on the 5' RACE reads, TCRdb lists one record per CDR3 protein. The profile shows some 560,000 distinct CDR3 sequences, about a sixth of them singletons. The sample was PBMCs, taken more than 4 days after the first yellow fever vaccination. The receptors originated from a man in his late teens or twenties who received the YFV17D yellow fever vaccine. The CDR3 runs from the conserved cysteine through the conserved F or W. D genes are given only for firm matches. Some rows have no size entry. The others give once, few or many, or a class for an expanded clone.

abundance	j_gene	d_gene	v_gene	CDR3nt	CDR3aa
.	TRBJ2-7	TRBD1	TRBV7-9	TGTGCCAGCAGCTCAGGGGGCTCGGTCTACGAGCAGTACTTC	CASSSGGSVYEQYF
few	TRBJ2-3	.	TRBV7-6	TGTGCCAGCAGCTTTACGGGGATCGAGGCAGATACGCAGTATTTT	CASSFTGIEADTQYF
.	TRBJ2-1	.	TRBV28	TGTGCCAGCATGCAGGGGTTGAGTGAGCAGTTCTTC	CASMQGLSEQFF
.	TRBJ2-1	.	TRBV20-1	TGCAGTGCTTTTACAGTGGGTGAGCAGTTCTTC	CSAFTVGEQFF
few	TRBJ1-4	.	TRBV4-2	TGTGCCAGCAGCCGCGATCCGTCCACTAATGAAAAACTGTTTTTT	CASSRDPSTNEKLFF
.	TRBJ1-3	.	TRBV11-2	TGTGCCAGCAGCTTAGATCGTCTTGGAAACACCATATATTTT	CASSLDRLGNTIYF
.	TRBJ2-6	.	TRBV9	TGTGCCAGCAGCGCGGGGGTACTCTGGGCCAACGTCCTGACTTTC	CASSAGVLWANVLTF
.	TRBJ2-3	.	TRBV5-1	TGCGCCAGCAGCTTGGACGGGGGGCAAGATACGCAGTATTTT	CASSLDGGQDTQYF
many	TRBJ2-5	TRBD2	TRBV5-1	TGCGCCAGCAGCTTGGGGCCGGGACTAGCAGAGACCCAGTACTTC	CASSLGPGLAETQYF
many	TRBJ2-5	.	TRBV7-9	TGTGCCAGCAGCTACTGGGCTTTACAAGAGACCCAGTACTTC	CASSYWALQETQYF
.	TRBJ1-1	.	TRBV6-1	TGTGCCAGCAGTGGTCCTGGGAGAGGGAACACTGAAGCTTTCTTT	CASSGPGRGNTEAFF
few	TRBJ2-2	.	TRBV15	TGTGCCACCAGCTCACAAGACGCGAACACCGGGGAGCTGTTTTTT	CATSSQDANTGELFF
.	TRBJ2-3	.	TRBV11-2	TGTGCCAGCAGCTTGGGTCTATGGGGGGGCACCGATACGCAGTATTTT	CASSLGLWGGTDTQYF
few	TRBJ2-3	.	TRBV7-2	TGTGCCAGCGGAAGGGGCTATGTCACAGATACGCAGTATTTT	CASGRGYVTDTQYF